These T cell receptor beta chains were read from a single sample in a study of glioma-infiltrating T cells after dendritic cell vaccination. Assay: immunoSEQ multiplex PCR; the TCRdb copy retains only in-frame clones and omits some. This sample has tens of thousands of clones, with roughly 87% found just once. Sequenced material: blood, taken before dendritic cell vaccination. The receptors shown here come from a human donor with glioblastoma. Both conserved end residues are part of each CDR3. A D gene is named only where the DNA matches it firmly. Clone sizes are given selectively: once, few, many, or a class where the clone is expanded.

>TRBD2|TRBV11-2|.|TRBJ2-7
TGTGCCAGGGGGGGTAGCGGGGGATACGAGCAGTACTTC
CARGGSGGYEQYF
>.|TRBV5-6|few|TRBJ2-5
TGTGCCAGCAGTTCCGCCCGGGGGGCTTTGGAGTACTTC
CASSSARGALEYF
>.|TRBV11-3|.|TRBJ1-1
TGTGCCAGCAGCACTGGAGGGCAGAACACTGAAGCTTTCTTT
CASSTGGQNTEAFF
>.|TRBV21-1|.|TRBJ1-2
TGTGCCAGCAGCAAAGCTCCTGGGACAGACTATGGCTACACCTTC
CASSKAPGTDYGYTF
>.|TRBV11-2|.|TRBJ1-2
TGTGCCAGCAGCTTAGATTCCCTGGGCTACACCTTC
CASSLDSLGYTF
>TRBD1|TRBV6-1|.|TRBJ2-7
TGTGCCAGCAACTTCGGACAGGGACGCTCCTACGAGCAGTACTTC
CASNFGQGRSYEQYF
>TRBD2|TRBV9|.|TRBJ2-3
TGTGCCAGCAGCGTAGCTAGCGGGAGCACAGATACGCAGTATTTT
CASSVASGSTDTQYF
>.|TRBV15|.|TRBJ1-4
TGTGCCACCAGCAGAGGTGTAGAGGGAAAACTGTTTTTT
CATSRGVEGKLFF
>TRBD1|TRBV2|.|TRBJ1-5
TGTGCCAGCCAGGACAGGGGGGGAAGCAATCAGCCCCAGCATTTT
CASQDRGGSNQPQHF
>.|TRBV6-7|.|TRBJ1-2
TGTGCCAGCAGTTCCAGGACCGACAGGTTAGGTCTCGACTATGGCTACACCTTC
CASSSRTDRLGLDYGYTF
>TRBD1|TRBV6-1|few|TRBJ1-4
TGTGCCAGCAGTGATTGGACAGGGGTTAATGAAAAACTGTTTTTT
CASSDWTGVNEKLFF
>.|TRBV7-7|.|TRBJ2-7
TGCGCTAGCAGCTTAGCAAGGGGGACCGGGTACGAGCAGTACTTC
CASSLARGTGYEQYF
>TRBD2|TRBV5-1|.|TRBJ2-5
TGCGCCAGCAGCTCCCTCCTCTTAGCGGGGGGCGGGGAGACCCAGTACTTC
CASSSLLLAGGGETQYF
>TRBD2|TRBV2|.|TRBJ2-5
TGTGCCACCCCGGCAGCGGGGGCGGGGGAGACCCAGTACTTC
CATPAAGAGETQYF
>.|TRBV5-1|.|TRBJ1-2
TGCGCCAGCAGCCCGGGATTTACGAAAAACTATGGCTACACCTTC
CASSPGFTKNYGYTF
>.|TRBV14|.|TRBJ2-1
TGTGCCAGCAGCCGCCAGACTAGATTGGATGAGCAGTTCTTC
CASSRQTRLDEQFF
>TRBD1|TRBV19|.|TRBJ1-1
TGTGCCAGTACTACAGGGGACTCCACTAACACTGAAGCTTTCTTT
CASTTGDSTNTEAFF
>TRBD1|TRBV29-1|.|TRBJ1-1
TGCAGCGTACGGGACAGCCACACTGAAGCTTTCTTT
CSVRDSHTEAFF
>TRBD1|TRBV19|.|TRBJ1-5
TGTGCCAGTAGGAGAGGACAGGGGTACGGGCCCCAGCATTTT
CASRRGQGYGPQHF
>.|TRBV19|.|TRBJ1-1
TGTGCCAGTAGTATAACGTCAAGGGACATGATGGCTTTCTTT
CASSITSRDMMAFF
>.|TRBV25-1|.|TRBJ2-1
TGTGCCAGCAGTAGAGGGAATGAGCAGTTCTTC
CASSRGNEQFF
>.|TRBV7-9|.|TRBJ1-5
TGTGCCAGCAGCTTAGGAGAGACAAGCAATCAGCCCCAGCATTTT
CASSLGETSNQPQHF
>TRBD1|TRBV4-2|.|TRBJ2-6
TGTGCCAGCAGCCAGGCACAGGGGCTTGGGGCCAACGTCCTGACTTTC
CASSQAQGLGANVLTF
>.|TRBV14|.|TRBJ2-5
TGTGCCAGCAGCCAACTTCTACGGGGACTCCAAGAGACCCAGTACTTC
CASSQLLRGLQETQYF
>TRBD1|TRBV5-1|.|TRBJ2-7
TGCGCCAGCAGCCAAGGACAGGCCTACGAGCAGTACTTC
CASSQGQAYEQYF